This TCR beta chain was identified during a study of cytomegalovirus exposure and HLA in healthy donors. In the study overall: Per a later analysis, the 666 first-cohort and about 120 validation repertoires shared one platform.

Donors came from a validation cohort of over a hundred subjects, distinct from the first 666-subject cohort. Profiling relied on immunoSEQ multiplex PCR, and the TCRdb table lists in-frame clones only, not all of them. The sample yields about 150,000 clones, 88% seen once. This CDR3 is built from 12 residues. V lost 8 bases and J 3 bases, leaving 10 bases between the germline ends. Germline V lookup: CDR1 MNHNS, CDR2 SASEGT. Sequencing input: PBMCs. The genes are TRBV6-1 and TRBJ1-2; TRBD1 is a possible D gene (5 bases). This sequence was found in a man between 18 and 29 years old in good health and CMV-seronegative. The CDR3 coding sequence is TGTGCCAGCCTCAGGGACTACTATGGCTACACCTTC. Amino acid sequence: CASLRDYYGYTF.